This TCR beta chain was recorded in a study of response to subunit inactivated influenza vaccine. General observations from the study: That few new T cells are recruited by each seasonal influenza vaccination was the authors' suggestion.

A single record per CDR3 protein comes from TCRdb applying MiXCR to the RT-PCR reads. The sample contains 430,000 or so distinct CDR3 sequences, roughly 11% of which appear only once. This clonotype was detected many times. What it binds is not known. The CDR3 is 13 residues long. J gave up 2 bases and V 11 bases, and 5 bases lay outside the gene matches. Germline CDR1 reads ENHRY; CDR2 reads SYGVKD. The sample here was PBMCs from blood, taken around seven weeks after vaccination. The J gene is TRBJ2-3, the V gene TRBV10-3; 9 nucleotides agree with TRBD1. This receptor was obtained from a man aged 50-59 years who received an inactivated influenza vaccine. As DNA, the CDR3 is TGTGCCGTGCTACAGGGGGCCACAGATACGCAGTATTTT. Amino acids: CAVLQGATDTQYF.